A selection of T cell receptor beta chains follows, all from one sample in a study of cytomegalovirus exposure and HLA in healthy donors. Sequencing was performed with immunoSEQ multiplex PCR; in TCRdb, only in-frame clones are kept and a portion is missing. The sample records some 150,000 clones, around two thirds being singletons. Sequencing used PBMCs. The source of these receptors is a woman aged 40 to 55 in good health and CMV-seronegative. Both conserved end residues are part of each CDR3.

V gene	J gene	CDR3 protein
TRBV11-2	TRBJ2-2	CASSLTANTGELFF
TRBV28	TRBJ2-7	CASRRPGRAHEQYF
TRBV11-1	TRBJ2-4	CASSFLAGGQNIQYF
TRBV9	TRBJ2-2	CASSVVSVAGELFF
TRBV7-9	TRBJ1-1	CASSQGGYTEAFF
TRBV11-3	TRBJ1-1	CASSSPGKNTEAFF
TRBV5-5	TRBJ1-1	CASSLFGRNTEAFF
TRBV7-9	TRBJ1-6	CASSLGRQGVVSLHF
TRBV28	TRBJ2-3	CASSSSVTGLAGGTGTDTQYF
TRBV5-1	TRBJ2-3	CASSLQQTDTQYF
TRBV29-1	TRBJ1-1	CSVKGQGNTEAFF
TRBV5-1	TRBJ2-7	CASSPPGQGYEQYF
TRBV5-1	TRBJ2-1	CASSLVGGSSYNEQFF
TRBV6-1	TRBJ1-1	CASRGVTGNTEAFF
TRBV7-2	TRBJ1-6	CASSLAPGGSNSPLHF
TRBV7-8	TRBJ2-7	CASSEGQDNSYEQYF
TRBV27	TRBJ1-2	CASTPFGRQGDYGYTF
TRBV5-4	TRBJ1-1	CASKGSGNTNTEAFF
TRBV18	TRBJ1-5	CASSPTRAGTNQPQHF
TRBV9	TRBJ2-3	CASSVAQGRTDTQYF
TRBV5-6	TRBJ1-5	CASSLVGDDQPQHF
TRBV2	TRBJ2-3	CASSGLAGATDTQYF
TRBV7-2	TRBJ1-2	CASTLTGTGAYGYTF
TRBV6-6	TRBJ1-2	CASSYLDREAYGYTF
TRBV5-1	TRBJ1-1	CASSLVDGGTEAFF
TRBV7-8	TRBJ2-3	CASSPLGGQNTQYF
TRBV28	TRBJ1-5	CASREGNQPQHF
TRBV10-3	TRBJ1-2	CAISEDIRFYGYTF
TRBV5-1	TRBJ2-1	CASSLVVAGGLNEQFF
TRBV28	TRBJ1-1	CASHSDRGVLEAFF
TRBV27	TRBJ2-7	CASSSLAGVHEQYF
TRBV27	TRBJ1-4	CASRMGDRVNEKLFF
TRBV18	TRBJ1-1	CASSPDRPWGTEAFF
TRBV6-1	TRBJ1-2	CASRDRGQYYGYTF
TRBV19	TRBJ1-2	CASSPDGEDDYGYTF
TRBV7-9	TRBJ2-6	CASSLFRGTGANVLTF
TRBV7-3	TRBJ1-4	CASSPGGGEKLFF
TRBV11-2	TRBJ1-2	CASSSGGEGGYTF
TRBV14	TRBJ1-2	CASSQDSIVDGYTF
TRBV4-1	TRBJ1-6	CASSQVSPSPLHF
TRBV29-1	TRBJ1-6	CSVGTGNSPLHF
TRBV5-1	TRBJ2-2	CASSWTGTATNTGELFF
TRBV11-2	TRBJ1-6	CASSFSGRNSPLHF
TRBV6-1	TRBJ2-7	CASSEAGAGRDEQYF
TRBV4-1	TRBJ2-4	CASSPLPGTEKAKNIQYF
TRBV7-9	TRBJ1-1	CASSLDGEAFF
TRBV7-9	TRBJ1-2	CASSLVPGGPYGYTF
TRBV28	TRBJ1-6	CASIQGNSPLHF
TRBV6-6	TRBJ1-1	CASSSQGRWAEAFF
TRBV11-2	TRBJ1-1	CASSSPGKVENTEAFF